This TCR beta chain came from a study of T cell responses to AZD1222 COVID-19 vaccine (dated by TCRdb to the early 2020s). About the full investigation: AZD1222 recipients with second doses at about 4 weeks or about 12 weeks were pooled, because spike-specific TCR depth and breadth did not differ between schedules. Trial participants were enrolled by age into 18-55, 56-69 and 70-plus year subgroups, with roughly 160, 29 and 62 TCR-sequenced participants respectively. TCR sequencing covered approximately 230 trial participants: 200 to 220 given two doses of AZD1222 and 26 given two doses of MenACWY control vaccine.

As to this clone: The antigen this receptor binds is unknown. Per-base qualities were not stored, and no clone one base away is much larger.

Read against the paper, the sample's time point label means: baseline before first vaccination. Vaccinee samples came from UK trials COV001 and COV002, including a single-blind randomized controlled phase 2/3 trial of AZD1222 (ChAdOx1 nCoV-19) in healthy adults. Trial participant PBMC samples were collected at day 0 and day 28 after the second dose for TCRbeta chain sequencing. Trimming removed 6 bases from V and 4 bases from J; the gene matches leave 8 bases unexplained. The CDR3 contains 15 residues, cysteine and phenylalanine counted. Of all the DNA, just the CDR3 is kept, 45 bases in frame from base 1. CDR1 is given as SNHLY and CDR2 as FYNNEI, both from the germline V gene. The CDR3 regions of human TCRbeta chains were analyzed by immunosequencing. The original methods were these. Repertoire TCRs were checked for matches against a reference library of SARS-CoV-2-specific TCRs that had been generated using the MIRA antigen-specificity platform. Breadth was defined as the fraction of unique TCRs that were SARS-CoV-2-associated. Depth was defined as the fraction of total T cells that were SARS-CoV-2-associated. Using the MIRA data, every spike-specific TCR was mapped to the spike region that the TCR reacted to and assigned to either a CD4 or a CD8 class. Log10-transformed breadth and depth values were compared by one-way ANOVA with Sidak's multiple comparisons tests. The table comes from immuneACCESS by way of TCRdb, which keeps in-frame sequences with V and J called. Part of the clones is missing from these tables; in studies checked, under half for an unresolved V gene and the rest for unknown reasons. From that table come the V and J calls and clone size; the DNA was used to work out D and trimming. For this sample the table gives under 110,000 clones, of which 90% were detected only once. The ten largest clones represent 1% to 1.5% of the sample.

Summary of the overall study and its limitations: Because no samples from the day 14 peak response were available, repertoires could be characterized only after the peak T cell response. Vaccine-associated CD4 TCRs spanned the whole spike protein, with dominant responses in regions 160-218 and 743-854. Reportedly, close to half of the unique spike-specific TCRs recognized epitopes lying outside the regions that are mutated in the B.1.351 and B.1.1.7 variants. Most participants were white British and females outnumbered males, and the authors suggested that clonal diversity may have been underestimated. Conclusions about previously exposed vaccinees were limited because only six AZD1222 recipients were SARS-CoV-2 seropositive at baseline. After two AZD1222 doses, both the breadth and the depth of spike-specific TCRs were significantly higher than at day 0 and than in MenACWY recipients. The 56-69-year group was small, and its depth increase did not reach significance, likely because of low power.

The material sequenced was peripheral blood, taken on day 0 of AZD1222 vaccination. The rearrangement joined TRBV2 to TRBJ2-3; TRBD2 fits 9 bases in the junction. This receptor was taken from an adult in good health. CDR3 region: CASRAGTSRADTQYF. The DNA sequence reads TGTGCCAGCAGGGCCGGGACTAGCCGTGCAGATACGCAGTATTTT.